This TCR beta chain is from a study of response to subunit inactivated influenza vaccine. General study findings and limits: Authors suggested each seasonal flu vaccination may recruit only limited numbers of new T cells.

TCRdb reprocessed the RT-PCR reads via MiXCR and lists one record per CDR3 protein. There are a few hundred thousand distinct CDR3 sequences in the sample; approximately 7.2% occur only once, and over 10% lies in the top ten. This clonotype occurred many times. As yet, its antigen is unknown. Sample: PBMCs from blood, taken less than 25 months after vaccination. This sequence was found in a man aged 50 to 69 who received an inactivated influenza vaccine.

CDR3 amino acids: CASSLESGSRAFF. CDR3 nucleotides: TGCGCCAGCAGCTTGGAGTCGGGTTCCCGGGCTTTCTTT. The chain is built from TRBV5-1 and TRBJ1-1; no firm D call. Germline V gene data show CDR1 as SGHRS and CDR2 as YFSETQ. The CDR3 covers 13 residues. V shed 0 bases and J shed 11 bases, with 14 bases lying between them.